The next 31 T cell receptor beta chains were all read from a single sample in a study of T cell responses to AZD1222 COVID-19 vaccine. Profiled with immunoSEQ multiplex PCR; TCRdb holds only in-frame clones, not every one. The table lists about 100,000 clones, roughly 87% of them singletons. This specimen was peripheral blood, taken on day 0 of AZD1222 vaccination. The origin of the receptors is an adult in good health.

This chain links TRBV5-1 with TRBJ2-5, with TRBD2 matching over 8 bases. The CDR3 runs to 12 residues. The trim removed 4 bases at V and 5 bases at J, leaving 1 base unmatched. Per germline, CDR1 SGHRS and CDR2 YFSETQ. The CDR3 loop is CASSREGETQYF. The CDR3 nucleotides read TGCGCCAGCAGCCGGGAGGGGGAGACCCAGTACTTC.

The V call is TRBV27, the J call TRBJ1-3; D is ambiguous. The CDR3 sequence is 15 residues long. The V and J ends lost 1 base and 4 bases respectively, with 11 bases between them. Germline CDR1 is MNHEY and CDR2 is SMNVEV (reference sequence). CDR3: CASSLLAGSGNTIYF. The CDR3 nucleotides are TGTGCCAGCAGTTTATTGGCGGGGTCCGGAAACACCATATATTTT.

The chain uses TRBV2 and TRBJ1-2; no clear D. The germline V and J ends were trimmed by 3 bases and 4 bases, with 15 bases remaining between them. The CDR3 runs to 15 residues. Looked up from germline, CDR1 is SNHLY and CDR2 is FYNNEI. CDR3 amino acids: CASSDQRTAFYGYTF. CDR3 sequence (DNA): TGTGCCAGCAGTGACCAAAGGACGGCCTTCTATGGCTACACCTTC.

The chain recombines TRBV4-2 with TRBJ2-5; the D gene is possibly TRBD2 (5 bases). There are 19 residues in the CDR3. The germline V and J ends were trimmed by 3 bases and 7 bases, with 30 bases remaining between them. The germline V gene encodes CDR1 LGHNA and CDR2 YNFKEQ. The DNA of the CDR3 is TGTGCCAGCAGCCACCACCGGGCCCTAGAGGGTAGCGCAGGAGCGACCCAGTACTTC. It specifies CASSHHRALEGSAGATQYF.

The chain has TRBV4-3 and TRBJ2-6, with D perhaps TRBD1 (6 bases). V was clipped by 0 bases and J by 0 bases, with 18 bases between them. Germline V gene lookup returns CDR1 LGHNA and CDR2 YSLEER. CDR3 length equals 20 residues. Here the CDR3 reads CASSQDRSGAPFSGANVLTF. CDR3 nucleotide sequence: TGCGCCAGCAGCCAAGATCGGTCAGGGGCCCCTTTCTCTGGGGCCAACGTCCTGACTTTC.

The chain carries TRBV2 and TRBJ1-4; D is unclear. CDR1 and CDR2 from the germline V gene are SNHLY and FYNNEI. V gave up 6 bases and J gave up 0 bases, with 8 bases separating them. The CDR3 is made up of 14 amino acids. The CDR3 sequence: CASSLTSTNEKLFF. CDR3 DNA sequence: TGTGCCAGCAGCCTCACTTCAACTAATGAAAAACTGTTTTTT.

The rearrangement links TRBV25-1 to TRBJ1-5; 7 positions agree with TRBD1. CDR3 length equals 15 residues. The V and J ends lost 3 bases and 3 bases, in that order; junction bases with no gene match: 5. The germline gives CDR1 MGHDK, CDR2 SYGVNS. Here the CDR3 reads CASSDATGPNQPQHF. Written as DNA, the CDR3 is TGTGCCAGCAGTGATGCGACAGGGCCCAATCAGCCCCAGCATTTT.

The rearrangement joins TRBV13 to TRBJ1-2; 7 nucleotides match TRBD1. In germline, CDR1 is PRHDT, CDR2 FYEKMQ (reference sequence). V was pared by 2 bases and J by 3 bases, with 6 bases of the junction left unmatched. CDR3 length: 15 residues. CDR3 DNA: TGTGCCAGCAGCTTAATGGGACAGAAAGACTATGGCTACACCTTC. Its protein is CASSLMGQKDYGYTF.

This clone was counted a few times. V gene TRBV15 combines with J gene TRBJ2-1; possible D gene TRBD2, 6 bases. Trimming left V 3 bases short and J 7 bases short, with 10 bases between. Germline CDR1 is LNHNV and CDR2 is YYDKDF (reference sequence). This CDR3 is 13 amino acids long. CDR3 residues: CATSSRRGNEQFF. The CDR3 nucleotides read TGTGCCACCAGCAGTAGGAGGGGAAATGAGCAGTTCTTC.

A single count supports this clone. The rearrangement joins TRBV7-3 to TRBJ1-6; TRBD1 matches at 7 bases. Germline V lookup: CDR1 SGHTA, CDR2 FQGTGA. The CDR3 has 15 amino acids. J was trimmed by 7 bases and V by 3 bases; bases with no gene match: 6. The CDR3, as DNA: TGTGCCAGCAGCTTTCGACAGGGAGGCAATTCACCCCTCCACTTT. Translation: CASSFRQGGNSPLHF.

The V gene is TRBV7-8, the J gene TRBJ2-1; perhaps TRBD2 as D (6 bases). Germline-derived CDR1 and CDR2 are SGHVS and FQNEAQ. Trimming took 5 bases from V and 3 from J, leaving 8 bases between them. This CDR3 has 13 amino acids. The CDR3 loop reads CASSPGGYNEQFF. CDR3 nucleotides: TGTGCCAGCAGCCCCGGGGGCTACAATGAGCAGTTCTTC.

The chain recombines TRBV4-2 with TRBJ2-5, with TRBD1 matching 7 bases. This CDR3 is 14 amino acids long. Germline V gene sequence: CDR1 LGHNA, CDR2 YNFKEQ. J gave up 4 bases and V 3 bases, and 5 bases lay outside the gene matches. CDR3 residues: CASSQGQSPETQYF. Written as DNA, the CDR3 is TGTGCCAGCAGCCAGGGACAGAGTCCAGAGACCCAGTACTTC.

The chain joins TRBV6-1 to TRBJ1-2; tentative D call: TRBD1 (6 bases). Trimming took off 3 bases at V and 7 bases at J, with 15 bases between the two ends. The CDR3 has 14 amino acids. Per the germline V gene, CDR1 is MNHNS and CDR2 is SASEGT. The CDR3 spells CASSDRRQASGYTF. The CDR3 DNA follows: TGTGCCAGCAGTGATCGGAGACAGGCATCTGGCTACACCTTC.

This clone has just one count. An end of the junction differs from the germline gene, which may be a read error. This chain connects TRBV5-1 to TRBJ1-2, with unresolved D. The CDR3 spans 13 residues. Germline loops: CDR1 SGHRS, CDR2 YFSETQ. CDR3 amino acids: CASSLTKSYGYTF. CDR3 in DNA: TGTGCCAGCAGCTTGACAAAGAGCTATGGCTACACCTTC.

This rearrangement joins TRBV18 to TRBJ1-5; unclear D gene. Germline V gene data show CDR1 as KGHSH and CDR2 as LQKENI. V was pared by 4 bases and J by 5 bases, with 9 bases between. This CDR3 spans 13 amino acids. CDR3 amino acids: CASSRSRDQPQHF. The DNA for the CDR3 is TGTGCCAGCTCACGGTCAAGGGATCAGCCCCAGCATTTT.

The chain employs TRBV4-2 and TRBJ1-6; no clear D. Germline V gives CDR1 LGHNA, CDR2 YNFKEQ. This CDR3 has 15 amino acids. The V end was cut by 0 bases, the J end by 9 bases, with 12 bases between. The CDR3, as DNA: TGTGCCAGCAGCCAAGAATGGGGTTTAGCTTCACCCCTCCACTTT. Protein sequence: CASSQEWGLASPLHF.

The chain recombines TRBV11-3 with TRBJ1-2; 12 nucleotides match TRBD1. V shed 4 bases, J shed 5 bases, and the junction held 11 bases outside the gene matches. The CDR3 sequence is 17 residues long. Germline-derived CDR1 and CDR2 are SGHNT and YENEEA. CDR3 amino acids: CASSSRDRGREGYGYTF. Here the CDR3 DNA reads TGTGCCAGCAGCTCTCGGGACAGGGGGCGCGAGGGGTATGGCTACACCTTC.

DNA for the CDR3: TGTGCCAGCAGCGCTACTAGCGGGACCCCCTACAATGAGCAGTTCTTC. The encoded protein is CASSATSGTPYNEQFF. This chain links TRBV11-3 with TRBJ2-1; 10 nucleotides align to TRBD2. CDR1 is SGHNT and CDR2 is YENEEA in the germline V gene. CDR3 size: 16 residues. J was trimmed by 2 bases and V by 5 bases; bases with no gene match: 6.

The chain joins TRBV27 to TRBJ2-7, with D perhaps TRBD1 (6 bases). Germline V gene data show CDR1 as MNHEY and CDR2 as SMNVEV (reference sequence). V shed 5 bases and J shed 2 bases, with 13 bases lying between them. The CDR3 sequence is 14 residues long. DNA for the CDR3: TGTGCCAGCAGTCTGACCCAGGGGCCCTACGAGCAGTACGTC. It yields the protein CASSLTQGPYEQYV.

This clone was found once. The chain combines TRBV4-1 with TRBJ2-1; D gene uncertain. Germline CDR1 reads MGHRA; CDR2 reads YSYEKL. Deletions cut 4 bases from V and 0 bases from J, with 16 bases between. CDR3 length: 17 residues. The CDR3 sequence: CASSREPTDGSYNEQFF. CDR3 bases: TGCGCCAGCAGCCGCGAACCGACGGACGGCTCCTACAATGAGCAGTTCTTC.

The CDR3, as DNA: TGTGCCAGTAGTAACTACAGGGGAAATAATTCACCCCTCCACTTT. This sequence encodes CASSNYRGNNSPLHF. This rearrangement joins TRBV19 to TRBJ1-6; 7 bases are a match to TRBD1. CDR1 is LNHDA, CDR2 SQIVND, per germline (reference sequence). Losses at the gene ends were 4 bases for V and 5 bases for J; bases not matched to a gene: 5. The CDR3 totals 15 residues.

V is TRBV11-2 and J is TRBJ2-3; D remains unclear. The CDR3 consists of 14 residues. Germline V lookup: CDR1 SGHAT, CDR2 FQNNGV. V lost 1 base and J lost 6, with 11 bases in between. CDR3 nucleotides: TGTGCCAGCAGCTTAGCTAACAGTGAGGATACGCAGTATTTT. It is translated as CASSLANSEDTQYF.

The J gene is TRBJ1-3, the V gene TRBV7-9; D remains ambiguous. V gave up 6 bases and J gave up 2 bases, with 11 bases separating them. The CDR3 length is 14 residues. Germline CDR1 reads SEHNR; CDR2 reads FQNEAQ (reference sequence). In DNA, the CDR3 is TGTGCCAGCAGGCCTACTCAGGCTGGAAACACCATATATTTT. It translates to CASRPTQAGNTIYF.

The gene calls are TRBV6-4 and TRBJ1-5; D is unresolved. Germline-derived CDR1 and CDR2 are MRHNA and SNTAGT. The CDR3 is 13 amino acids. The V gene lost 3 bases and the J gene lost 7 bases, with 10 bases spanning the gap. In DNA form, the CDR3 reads TGTGCCAGCAGTGATGGGCGGAGACAGCCCCAGCATTTT. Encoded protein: CASSDGRRQPQHF.

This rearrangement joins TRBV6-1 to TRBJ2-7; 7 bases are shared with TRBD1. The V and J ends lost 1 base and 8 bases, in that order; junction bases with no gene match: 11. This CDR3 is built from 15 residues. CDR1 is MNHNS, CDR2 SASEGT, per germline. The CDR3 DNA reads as TGTGCCAGCAGTGAAGTTAGGGGGCTAAGGGTTCAGCAGTACGTC. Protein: CASSEVRGLRVQQYV.

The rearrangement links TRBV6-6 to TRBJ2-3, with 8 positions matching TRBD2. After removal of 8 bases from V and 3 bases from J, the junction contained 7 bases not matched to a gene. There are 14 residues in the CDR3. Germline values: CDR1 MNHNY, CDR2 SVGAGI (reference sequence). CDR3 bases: TGTGCCAGCCGTCGGGGGGGAACAACAGATACGCAGTATTTT. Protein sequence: CASRRGGTTDTQYF.

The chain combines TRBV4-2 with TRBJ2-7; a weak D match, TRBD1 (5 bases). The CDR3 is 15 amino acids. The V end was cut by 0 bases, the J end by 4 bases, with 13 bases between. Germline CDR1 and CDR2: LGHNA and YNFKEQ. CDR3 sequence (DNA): TGTGCCAGCAGCCAAGATGGTAAGGGGTGGTACGAGCAGTACTTC. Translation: CASSQDGKGWYEQYF.

The CDR3 region has the DNA TGTGCCAGCAGCTTTGACGACACCGGGGAGCTGTTTTTT. Protein sequence: CASSFDDTGELFF. This chain uses TRBV13 with TRBJ2-2; unclear D gene. The CDR3 is 13 amino acids. Trimming removed 3 bases from V and 3 bases from J, with 5 bases in between. Per the germline V gene, CDR1 is PRHDT and CDR2 is FYEKMQ (reference sequence).

CDR3 region: CAISEGGQLGSEQYF. The CDR3 DNA follows: TGTGCCATCAGTGAGGGGGGACAACTGGGGTCCGAGCAGTACTTC. This chain uses TRBV10-3 with TRBJ2-7, with TRBD1 as a possible D gene (6 bases). The CDR3 length is 15 residues. CDR1 ENHRY and CDR2 SYGVKD come from the germline V gene. With 2 bases removed from V and 6 bases from J, the gap between germline ends came to 17 bases.

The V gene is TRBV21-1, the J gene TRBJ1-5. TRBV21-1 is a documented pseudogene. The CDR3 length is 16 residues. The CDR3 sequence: CASSTTPGSPRRPQHF. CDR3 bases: TGTGCCAGCAGCACAACTCCGGGAAGCCCAAGGAGGCCCCAGCATTTT.

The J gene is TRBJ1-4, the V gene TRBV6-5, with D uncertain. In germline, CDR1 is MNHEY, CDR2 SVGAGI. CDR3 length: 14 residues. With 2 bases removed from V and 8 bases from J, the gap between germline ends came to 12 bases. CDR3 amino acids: CASSYGRGEEKLFF. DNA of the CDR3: TGTGCCAGCAGTTACGGCCGGGGTGAGGAAAAACTGTTTTTT.